This T cell receptor beta chain was identified during a study of low-dose radiotherapy and immunotherapy resistance in tumors. Study context: Fractions of 0.5 Gy went to Cohort 1 every 2 weeks, totaling 6.5 Gy. The patients were given nivolumab 240 mg every two weeks and ipilimumab 1 mg/kg every six weeks, through an intravenous route.

Time point in this sample: before trial treatment. Nivolumab, ipilimumab, aspirin, low-dose cyclophosphamide and low-dose radiotherapy were given to donors. The patients who were eligible all carried advanced solid tumors that lacked tumor-infiltrating lymphocytes, meaning the tumors were TIL-negative. The sample holds many counts of this clonotype. After removal of 6 bases from V and 6 bases from J, the junction contained 8 bases not matched to a gene. The CDR3 totals 14 residues. cDNA synthesis used a TRAV/TRBV-specific primer set for both chains. TCR amplification involved roughly 21 PCR cycles with a constant-region primer and V-primer adapter. TCRdb ran MiXCR on the reads and lists one entry per CDR3 protein. Of approximately 84,000 distinct CDR3 sequences listed, roughly 19% were seen once; the top ten hold 2.8%.

Specimen: PBMCs, collected before treatment. V gene TRBV12-3 or TRBV12-4 combines with J gene TRBJ1-1; 9 bases line up with TRBD1. The source of this sequence is a male donor with prostate cancer. This CDR3 reads CASRAGQGFAEAFF. In DNA, the CDR3 is TGTGCCAGCAGAGCGGGACAGGGATTTGCTGAAGCTTTCTTT.